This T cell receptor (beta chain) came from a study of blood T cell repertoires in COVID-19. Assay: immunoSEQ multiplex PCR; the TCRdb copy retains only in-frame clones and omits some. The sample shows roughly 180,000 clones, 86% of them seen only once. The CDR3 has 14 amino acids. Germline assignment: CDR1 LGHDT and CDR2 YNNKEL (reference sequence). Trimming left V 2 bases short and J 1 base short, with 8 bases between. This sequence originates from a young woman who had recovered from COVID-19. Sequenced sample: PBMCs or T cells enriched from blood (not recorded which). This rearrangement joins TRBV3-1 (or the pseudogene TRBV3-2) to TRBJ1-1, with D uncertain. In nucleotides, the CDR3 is TGTGCCAGCAGCCAATCGACTTGGAACACTGAAGCTTTCTTT. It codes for CASSQSTWNTEAFF.